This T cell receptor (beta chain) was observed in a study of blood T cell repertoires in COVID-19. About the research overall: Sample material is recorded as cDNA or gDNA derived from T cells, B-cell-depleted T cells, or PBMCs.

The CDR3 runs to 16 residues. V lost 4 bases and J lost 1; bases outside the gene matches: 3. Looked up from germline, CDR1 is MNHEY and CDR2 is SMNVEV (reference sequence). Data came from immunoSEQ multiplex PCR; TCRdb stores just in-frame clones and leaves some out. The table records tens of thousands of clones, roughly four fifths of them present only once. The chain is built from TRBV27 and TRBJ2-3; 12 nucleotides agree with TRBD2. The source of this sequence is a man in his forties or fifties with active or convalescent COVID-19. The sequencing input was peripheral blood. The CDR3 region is CASSSRLAGGTDTQYF. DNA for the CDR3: TGTGCCAGCAGTTCGCGACTAGCGGGGGGCACAGATACGCAGTATTTT.